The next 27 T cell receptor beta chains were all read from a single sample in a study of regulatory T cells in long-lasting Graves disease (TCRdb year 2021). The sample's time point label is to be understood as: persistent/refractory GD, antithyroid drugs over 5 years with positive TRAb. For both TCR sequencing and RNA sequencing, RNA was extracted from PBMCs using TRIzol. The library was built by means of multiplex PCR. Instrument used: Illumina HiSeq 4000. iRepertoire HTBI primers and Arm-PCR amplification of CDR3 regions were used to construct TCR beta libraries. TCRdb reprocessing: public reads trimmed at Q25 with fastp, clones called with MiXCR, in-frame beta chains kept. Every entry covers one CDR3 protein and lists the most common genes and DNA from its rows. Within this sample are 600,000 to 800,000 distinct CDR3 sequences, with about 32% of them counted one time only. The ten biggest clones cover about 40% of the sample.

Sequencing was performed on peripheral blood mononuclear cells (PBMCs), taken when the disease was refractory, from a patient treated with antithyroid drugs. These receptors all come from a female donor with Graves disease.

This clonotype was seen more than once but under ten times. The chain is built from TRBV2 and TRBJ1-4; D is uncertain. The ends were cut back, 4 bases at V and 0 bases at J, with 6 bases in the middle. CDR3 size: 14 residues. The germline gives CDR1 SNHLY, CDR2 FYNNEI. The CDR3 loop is CASSVFPTNEKLFF. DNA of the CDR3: TGTGCCAGCAGTGTCTTTCCAACTAATGAAAAACTGTTTTTT.

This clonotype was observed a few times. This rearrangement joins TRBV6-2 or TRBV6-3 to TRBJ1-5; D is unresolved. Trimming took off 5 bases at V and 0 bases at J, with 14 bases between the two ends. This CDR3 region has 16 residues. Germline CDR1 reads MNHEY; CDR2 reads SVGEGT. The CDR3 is CASSPHQEYSNQPQHF. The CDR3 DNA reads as TGTGCCAGCAGTCCCCATCAAGAATATAGCAATCAGCCCCAGCATTTT.

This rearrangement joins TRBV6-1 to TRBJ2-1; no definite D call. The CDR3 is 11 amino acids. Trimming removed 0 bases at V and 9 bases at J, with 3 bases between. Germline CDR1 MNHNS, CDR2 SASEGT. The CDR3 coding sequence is TGTGCCAGCAGTGAAGCGTTTGAGCAGTTCTTC. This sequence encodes CASSEAFEQFF.

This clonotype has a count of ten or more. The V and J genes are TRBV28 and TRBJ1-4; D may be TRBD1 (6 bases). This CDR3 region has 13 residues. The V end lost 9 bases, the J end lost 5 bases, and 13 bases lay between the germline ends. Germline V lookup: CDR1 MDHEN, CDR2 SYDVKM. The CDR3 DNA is TGTGCCAGTATCGGGGGGCGGAATGAAAAACTGTTTTTT. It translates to CASIGGRNEKLFF.

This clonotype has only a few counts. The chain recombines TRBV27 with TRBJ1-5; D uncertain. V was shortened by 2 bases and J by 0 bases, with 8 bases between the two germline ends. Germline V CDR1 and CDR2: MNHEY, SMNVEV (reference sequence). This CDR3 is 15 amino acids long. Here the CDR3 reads CASSLEHSSNQPQHF. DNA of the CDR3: TGTGCCAGCAGTTTAGAACACAGTAGCAATCAGCCCCAGCATTTT.

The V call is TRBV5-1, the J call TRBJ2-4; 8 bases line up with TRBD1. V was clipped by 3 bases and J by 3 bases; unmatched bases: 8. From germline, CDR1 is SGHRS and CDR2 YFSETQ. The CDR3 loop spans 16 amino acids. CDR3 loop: CASSSQSGGGKNIQYF. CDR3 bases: TGCGCCAGCAGCTCCCAATCAGGGGGCGGCAAAAACATTCAGTACTTC.

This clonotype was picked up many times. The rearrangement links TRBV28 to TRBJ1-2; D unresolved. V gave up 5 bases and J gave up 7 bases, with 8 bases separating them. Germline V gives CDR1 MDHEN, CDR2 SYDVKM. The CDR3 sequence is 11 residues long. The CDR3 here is CASSNWGGYTF. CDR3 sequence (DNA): TGTGCCAGCAGTAATTGGGGTGGCTACACCTTC.

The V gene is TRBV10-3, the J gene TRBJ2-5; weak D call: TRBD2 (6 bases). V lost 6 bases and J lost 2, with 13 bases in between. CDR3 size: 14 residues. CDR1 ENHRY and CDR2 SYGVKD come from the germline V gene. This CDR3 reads CAIRGGRDQETQYF. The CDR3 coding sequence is TGTGCCATCAGGGGAGGACGGGATCAAGAGACCCAGTACTTC.

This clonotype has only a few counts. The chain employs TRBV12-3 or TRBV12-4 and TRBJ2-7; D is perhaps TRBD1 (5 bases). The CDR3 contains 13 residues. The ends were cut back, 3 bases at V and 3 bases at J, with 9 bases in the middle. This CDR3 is CASSFLQDYEQYF. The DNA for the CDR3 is TGTGCCAGCAGTTTTCTACAGGACTACGAGCAGTACTTC.

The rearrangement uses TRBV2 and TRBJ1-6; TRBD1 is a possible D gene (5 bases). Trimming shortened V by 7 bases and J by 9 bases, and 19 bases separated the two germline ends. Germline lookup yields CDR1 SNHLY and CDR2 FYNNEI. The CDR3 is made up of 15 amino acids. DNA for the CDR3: TGTGCCAGCAACGTGCGGGACCAAGGAGCTTCACCCCTCCACTTT. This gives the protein CASNVRDQGASPLHF.

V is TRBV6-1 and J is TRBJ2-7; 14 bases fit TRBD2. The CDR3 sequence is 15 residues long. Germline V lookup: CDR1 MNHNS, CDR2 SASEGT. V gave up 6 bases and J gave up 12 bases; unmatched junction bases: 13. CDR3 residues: CASSATGTSGSHGYF. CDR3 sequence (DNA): TGTGCCAGCAGCGCAACCGGGACTAGCGGGAGCCACGGGTACTTC.

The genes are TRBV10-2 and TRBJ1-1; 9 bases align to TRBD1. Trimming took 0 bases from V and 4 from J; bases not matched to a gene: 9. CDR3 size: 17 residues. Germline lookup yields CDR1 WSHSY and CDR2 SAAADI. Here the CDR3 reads CASSESSGTGLFTEAFF. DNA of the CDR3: TGCGCCAGCAGTGAGTCCTCTGGGACAGGGCTTTTCACTGAAGCTTTCTTT.

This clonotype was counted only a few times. CDR3 in DNA: TGTGCCACCGGGGGACATAATACCGGGGAGCTGTTTTTT. This codes for CATGGHNTGELFF. The chain is built from TRBV24-1 and TRBJ2-2, with a tentative D call TRBD1 (6 bases). Trimming took off 9 bases at V and 5 bases at J, with 12 bases between the two ends. Germline-derived CDR1 and CDR2 are KGHDR and SFDVKD. This CDR3 comprises 13 residues.

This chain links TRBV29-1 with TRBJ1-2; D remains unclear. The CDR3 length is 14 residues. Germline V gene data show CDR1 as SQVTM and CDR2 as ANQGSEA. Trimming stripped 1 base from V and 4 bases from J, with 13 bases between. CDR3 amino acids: CSVEVSGGTYGYTF. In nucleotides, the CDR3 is TGCAGCGTTGAAGTCAGTGGCGGAACCTATGGCTACACCTTC.

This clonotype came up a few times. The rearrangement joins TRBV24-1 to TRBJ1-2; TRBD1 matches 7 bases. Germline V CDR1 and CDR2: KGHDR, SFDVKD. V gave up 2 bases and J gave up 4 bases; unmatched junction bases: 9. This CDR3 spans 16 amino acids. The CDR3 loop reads CATSDWDSRDLYGYTF. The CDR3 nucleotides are TGTGCCACCAGTGATTGGGACAGCCGGGACCTCTATGGCTACACCTTC.

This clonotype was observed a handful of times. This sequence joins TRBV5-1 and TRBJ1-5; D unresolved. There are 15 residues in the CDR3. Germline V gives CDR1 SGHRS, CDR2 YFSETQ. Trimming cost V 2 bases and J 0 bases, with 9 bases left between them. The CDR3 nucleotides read TGCGCCAGCAGCTTCGACCCTTATAGCAATCAGCCCCAGCATTTT. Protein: CASSFDPYSNQPQHF.

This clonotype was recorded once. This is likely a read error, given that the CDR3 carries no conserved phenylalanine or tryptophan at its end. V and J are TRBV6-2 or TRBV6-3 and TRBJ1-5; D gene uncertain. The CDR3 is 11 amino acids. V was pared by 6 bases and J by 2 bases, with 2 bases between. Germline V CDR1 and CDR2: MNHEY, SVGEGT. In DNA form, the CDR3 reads TGTGCCAGCAGGGGCAATCAGCCCCAGCATTCT. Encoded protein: CASRGNQPQHS.

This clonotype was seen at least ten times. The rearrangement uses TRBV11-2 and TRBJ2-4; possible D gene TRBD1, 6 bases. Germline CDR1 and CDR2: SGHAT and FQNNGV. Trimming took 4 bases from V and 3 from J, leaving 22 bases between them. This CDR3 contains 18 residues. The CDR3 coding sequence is TGTGCCAGCAGCTCTAGAGGAACACAGGGTACCCTCAAAAACATTCAGTACTTC. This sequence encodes CASSSRGTQGTLKNIQYF.

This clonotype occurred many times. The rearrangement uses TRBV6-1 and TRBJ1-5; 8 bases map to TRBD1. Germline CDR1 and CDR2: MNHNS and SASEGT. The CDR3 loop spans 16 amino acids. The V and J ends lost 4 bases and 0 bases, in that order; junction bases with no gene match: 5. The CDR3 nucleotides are TGTGCCAGCAGTGCTACAGGGGGGAATAGCAATCAGCCCCAGCATTTT. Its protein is CASSATGGNSNQPQHF.

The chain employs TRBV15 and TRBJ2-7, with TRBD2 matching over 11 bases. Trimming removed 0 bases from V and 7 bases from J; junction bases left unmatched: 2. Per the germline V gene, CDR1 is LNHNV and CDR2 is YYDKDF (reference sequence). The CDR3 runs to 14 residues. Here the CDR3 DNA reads TGTGCCACCAGCAGAGAACTAGCGGGGGAGGAGCAGTACTTC. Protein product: CATSRELAGEEQYF.

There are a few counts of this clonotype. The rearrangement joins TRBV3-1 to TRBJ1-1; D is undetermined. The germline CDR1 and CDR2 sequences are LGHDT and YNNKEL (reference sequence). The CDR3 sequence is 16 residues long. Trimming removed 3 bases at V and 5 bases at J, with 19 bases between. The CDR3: CASSHPQTSPGTEAFF. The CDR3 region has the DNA TGTGCCAGCAGCCACCCCCAGACGTCGCCCGGAACTGAAGCTTTCTTT.

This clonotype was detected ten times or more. The CDR3 DNA sequence: TGTGCCAGCAGTTTTCGGCGGGACTCATGGACCCAGTACTTC. Its protein product is CASSFRRDSWTQYF. This chain connects TRBV6-5 to TRBJ2-5, with D perhaps TRBD2 (6 bases). CDR3 length: 14 amino acids. CDR1 and CDR2 (germline): MNHEY, SVGAGI. Trimming took 4 bases from V and 7 from J, leaving 16 bases between them.

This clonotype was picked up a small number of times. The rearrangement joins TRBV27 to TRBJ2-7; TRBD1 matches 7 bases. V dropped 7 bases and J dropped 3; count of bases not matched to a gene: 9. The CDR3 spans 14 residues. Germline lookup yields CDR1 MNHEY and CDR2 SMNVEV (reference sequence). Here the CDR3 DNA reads TGTGCCAGCAATCCAAGGGGGCGCGACTACGAGCAGTACTTC. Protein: CASNPRGRDYEQYF.

The CDR3 bases are TGTGCCAGCGGGGAAACAGGGTGGAGAAATGAAAAACTGTTTTTT. This codes for CASGETGWRNEKLFF. This chain uses TRBV25-1 with TRBJ1-4; D possibly corresponds to TRBD1 (6 bases). The CDR3 contains 15 residues. Looked up from germline, CDR1 is MGHDK and CDR2 is SYGVNS. V lost 8 bases to trimming and J lost 5 bases, with 18 bases between them. The full variable domain, its missing parts supplied by reference TRBV25-1 and TRBJ1-4, is EADIYQTPRYLVIGTGKKITLECSQTMGHDKMYWYQQDPGMELHLIHYSYGVNSTEKGDLSSESTVSRIRTEHFPLTLESARPSHTSQYLCASGETGWRNEKLFFGSGTQLSVL.

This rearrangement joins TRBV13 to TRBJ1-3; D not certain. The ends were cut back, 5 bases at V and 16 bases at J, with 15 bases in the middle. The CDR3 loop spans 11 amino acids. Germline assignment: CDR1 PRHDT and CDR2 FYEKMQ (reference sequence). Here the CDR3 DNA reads TGTGCCAGCAGCCTAGCTGGGGAAAGGTATTTT. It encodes CASSLAGERYF.

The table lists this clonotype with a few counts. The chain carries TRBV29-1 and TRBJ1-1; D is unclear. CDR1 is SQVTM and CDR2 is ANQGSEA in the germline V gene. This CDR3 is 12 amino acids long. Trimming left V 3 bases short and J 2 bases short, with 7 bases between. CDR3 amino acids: CSVDRSNTEAFF. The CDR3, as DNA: TGCAGCGTTGATCGCAGTAACACTGAAGCTTTCTTT.

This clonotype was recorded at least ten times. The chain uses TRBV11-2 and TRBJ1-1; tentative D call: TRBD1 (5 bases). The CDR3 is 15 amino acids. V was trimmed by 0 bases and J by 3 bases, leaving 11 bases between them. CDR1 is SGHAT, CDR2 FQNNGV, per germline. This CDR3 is CASSLEGQGYTEAFF. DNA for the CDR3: TGTGCCAGCAGCTTAGAGGGGCAGGGCTACACTGAAGCTTTCTTT.